This T cell receptor beta chain is from a study of Ad26.COV2.S vaccination and SARS-CoV-2 variants (dated by TCRdb to the early 2020s). For the wider study: The specificity and breadth of SARS-CoV-2-reactive T cell receptors after Ad26.COV2.S vaccination were assessed by TCRbeta repertoire sequencing. A total of 32 samples were included in the TCR-sequenced set, comprising roughly 19 Ad26.COV2.S vaccine recipients, 5 placebo recipients and 8 SARS-CoV-2 convalescent individuals. Summary of the overall study and its limitations: Substantial breadth of spike-specific CD8+ and CD4+ T cell responses was reported after vaccination. Vaccine and placebo recipients had similar non-spike TCR breadth, a finding consistent with the vaccine containing only spike. Spike-specific TCR breadth was higher in Ad26.COV2.S recipients than in placebo recipients (P = 0.0014). The authors noted that the TCR breadth and depth analyses may have underestimated total T cell responses.

V drops 7 bases and J drops 4 bases, leaving 16 bases in between. CDR1 and CDR2 were assigned from the germline V gene as MDHEN and SYDVKM. The CDR3 measures 14 amino acids from cysteine to phenylalanine. Left in the record is the CDR3 DNA by itself, 42 bases read in frame from the first base. Worth noting for this clone: No antigen is known for it. No much larger clone is present one base from it, and per-base qualities are unavailable.

TCRbeta CDR3 regions were sequenced with the immunoSEQ Assay. After extraction, genomic DNA underwent amplification by bias-controlled multiplex PCR, followed by high-throughput sequencing. The authors' analysis ran thus. Collapsing and filtering of sequences were performed to quantify the absolute abundance of each unique TCRbeta CDR3 region. T cell fraction was estimated by normalization of TCRbeta template counts to usable DNA, with usable DNA being measured through amplification of reference genes present in all nucleated cells. Repertoire TCRs were annotated as SARS-CoV-2-specific when V gene, CDR3 amino acid sequence and J gene were exactly matched to a known reactive TCR set. MIRA supplied the reference SARS-CoV-2 TCR set, which was filtered for enrichment in COVID-19-positive ImmuneCODE repertoires so that public or cross-reactive TCRs were removed. Based on the MIRA antigens, annotated TCRs were further analysed at the level of specific ORF or position within ORF. Breadth was defined as annotated unique rearrangements over total unique productive rearrangements; depth was the summed frequency of those rearrangements. Group comparisons of TCR breadth used two-sided Wilcoxon rank-sum tests. TCRdb retrieved this table from immuneACCESS and kept in-frame rearrangements only. Not all clones are present; in checked studies, unresolved V genes account for under half, and no reason is known for the remainder. The V and J calls and clone size are taken from that table; D and trimming were inferred from the DNA. Counted in this sample were 75,000 to 100,000 clones; 82% of them appeared once. The top ten constitute about 17% of the sample.

The time point label on this specimen signifies: individuals recovered from natural SARS-CoV-2 infection. The chain was built from TRBV28 and TRBJ1-1; TRBD1 is perhaps the D gene, given 5 matching bases. This sequence originates from a human donor who had recovered from COVID-19. This specimen consisted of peripheral blood, obtained after recovery from COVID-19. The CDR3 loop reads CASTIRAGITEAFF. The bases read TGTGCCAGCACCATCAGAGCAGGGATCACTGAAGCTTTCTTT.